Listed below are T cell receptor beta chains from one sample, sequenced in a study of graft-versus-host responses after intestinal transplantation. Only in-frame clones appear in the TCRdb table, and some are missing; sequencing was by immunoSEQ multiplex PCR. In the table there are roughly 96,000 clones, roughly 90% of which are singletons. What these receptors recognize is not known. Sequenced material: unstimulated CD8+ T cells sorted from spleen or lymph node cells, taken before intestinal transplant. The receptors shown here come from a human donor who received an intestinal transplant. The CDR3 runs from the conserved cysteine through the conserved F or W. Fields, in order: J gene, D gene, clone size, V gene, CDR3 DNA, CDR3 protein. A D gene is named only where the DNA matches it firmly. Where a row states a size, it is once, few, many or the class of an expanded clone; other rows omit it.

TRBJ2-7 TRBD1 NA TRBV10-1 TGCGCCAGCAGTTACGGGACAGAAATATACGAGCAGTACTTC CASSYGTEIYEQYF
TRBJ1-2 TRBD1 once TRBV6-6 TGTGCCAGCAGTTACGCGACAGGGGACTATGGCTACACCTTC CASSYATGDYGYTF
TRBJ1-1 NA NA TRBV7-6 TGTGCCAGCAGCTTAGTCAGGTACACTGAAGCTTTCTTT CASSLVRYTEAFF
TRBJ2-5 TRBD1 NA TRBV5-1 TGCGCCAGCGCAGGCCCCCAGGGGGCTAAAAAGACCCAGTACTTC CASAGPQGAKKTQYF
TRBJ1-5 TRBD1 NA TRBV30 TGTGCCTGGAGTCTAGGACAGGGGGCGGTCAACCATCAGCCCCAGCATTTT CAWSLGQGAVNHQPQHF
TRBJ2-7 NA NA TRBV28 TGTGCCAGCAGTCGAACGCCGGGAGCCTACGAGCAGTACTTC CASSRTPGAYEQYF
TRBJ2-7 NA NA TRBV7-9 TGTGCCAGCAGCTTAGCCCCGGCGGGACCCTCCTACGAGCAGTACTTC CASSLAPAGPSYEQYF
TRBJ2-7 TRBD2 NA TRBV5-1 TGCGCCAGCAGCTTGGATGGCGGGAGTATCTACGAGCAGTACTTC CASSLDGGSIYEQYF
TRBJ2-3 NA NA TRBV13 TGTGCCAGCAGCCTACGACACACCACAGATACGCAGTATTTT CASSLRHTTDTQYF
TRBJ1-1 NA few TRBV4-1 TGCGCCAGCAGCCCACGGCCGGGAAGAGACACTGAAGCTTTCTTT CASSPRPGRDTEAFF
TRBJ2-7 NA once TRBV19 TGTGCCAGTAGTATAGATCGTGCAACAAACGAGCAGTACTTC CASSIDRATNEQYF
TRBJ2-1 TRBD1 NA TRBV27 TGTGCCAGCGGATCGTTGGGGGACAGGGTCAATGAGCAGTTCTTC CASGSLGDRVNEQFF
TRBJ2-7 NA NA TRBV12-1 TGTGCCAGCAGCTTTACGGGAAAGGACAGTCTCTTTTTCAGCTCCTACGAGCAGTACTTC CASSFTGKDSLFFSSYEQYF
TRBJ1-2 NA NA TRBV7-9 TGTGCCACTCAGCATAGCGGACGGGTCAGCCCATATGGCTACACCTTC CATQHSGRVSPYGYTF
TRBJ2-3 NA NA TRBV27 TGTGCCAGCAGTTTACCCTACACAGATACGCAGTATTTT CASSLPYTDTQYF
TRBJ2-2 NA NA TRBV18 TGTGCCAGCTCACCTGTTTTTGGGCAAGACACCGGGGAGCTGTTTTTT CASSPVFGQDTGELFF
TRBJ1-1 NA NA TRBV4-1 TGCGCCAGCAGCCAAGATACGAGGGAGCGGACTGAAGCTTTCTTT CASSQDTRERTEAFF
TRBJ1-2 NA NA TRBV19 TGTGCCAGCAGCAGGCGGGCCGGCCGCGGCTACACCTTC CASSRRAGRGYTF
TRBJ2-3 NA NA TRBV9 TGTGCCAGCAGCGTAAGCCCAGATACGCAGTATTTT CASSVSPDTQYF
TRBJ2-7 TRBD2 NA TRBV14 TGTGCCAGCAGCCTTAAAGTGGGGACTAGCGGGAGGGAGCAGTACTTC CASSLKVGTSGREQYF
TRBJ2-7 NA NA TRBV6-5 TGTGCCAGCGCCCCCGTTGGGACATTAATCTACGAGCAGTACTTC CASAPVGTLIYEQYF
TRBJ1-1 NA NA TRBV30 TGTGCCTGGCGCCCCGGGGGTACTGAAGCTTTCTTT CAWRPGGTEAFF
TRBJ2-3 TRBD2 NA TRBV6-6 TGTGCCACCGGGGGGAGTACTAGCACAGATACGCAGTATTTT CATGGSTSTDTQYF
TRBJ2-1 TRBD2 NA TRBV7-9 TGTGCCAGCAGCTTAAGTAGCGGGAGTTTGATGGATGAGCAGTTCTTC CASSLSSGSLMDEQFF
TRBJ2-3 NA NA TRBV13 TGTGCCAGCAGCTTAGTAGGGCTAGCAAACACAGATACGCAGTATTTT CASSLVGLANTDTQYF
TRBJ1-1 NA NA TRBV4-1 TGCGCCAGCAGCCAAGATCAACGGTTTGAAGCTTTCTTT CASSQDQRFEAFF
TRBJ1-1 NA few TRBV30 TGTGCCTGGAGTGTGAAAGGGAGCACTGAAGCTTTCTTT CAWSVKGSTEAFF
TRBJ2-5 TRBD2 NA TRBV18 TGTGCCAGCTCACGTGCGGGAGGGCCTTGGGAGACCCAGTACTTC CASSRAGGPWETQYF
TRBJ1-1 TRBD1 few TRBV11-2 TGTGCCAGCAGCTTAGGGAACGGGACAGGGGGCGCGGCTTTCTTT CASSLGNGTGGAAFF
TRBJ1-4 NA NA TRBV5-6 TGTGCCAGCAGCCTCAAAGAGGAGGGTGAAAAACTGTTTTTT CASSLKEEGEKLFF
TRBJ1-1 TRBD1 NA TRBV30 TGTGCCTGGAGTGTTGAGACAGGGTCGGCTGAAGCTTTCTTT CAWSVETGSAEAFF
TRBJ2-1 NA NA TRBV4-2 TGTGCCAGCAGCCAAACCTTAGCAAATGAGCAGTTCTTC CASSQTLANEQFF
TRBJ1-4 TRBD1 NA TRBV4-1 TGCGCCAGCAGCCCCACAGGGGGCGGCAATGAAAAACTGTTTTTT CASSPTGGGNEKLFF
TRBJ2-3 NA NA TRBV7-9 TGTGCCAGCAGCTTAGTTTCCTCTAGCACAGATACGCAGTATTTT CASSLVSSSTDTQYF
TRBJ2-7 NA NA TRBV28 TGTGCCAGCAGTTTGGTATTACAGGCCGTCGGCTACGAGCAGTACTTC CASSLVLQAVGYEQYF
TRBJ2-1 TRBD2 NA TRBV5-1 TGCGCCAGCAGCCGGACTAGCTGGATTGACAATGAGCAGTTCTTC CASSRTSWIDNEQFF
TRBJ2-5 TRBD1 NA TRBV27 TGTGCCACCCGTGACAGGGACGAGACCCAGTACTTC CATRDRDETQYF
TRBJ2-3 TRBD2 NA TRBV7-6 TGTGCCAGCAGCCTCGGGTTACGGGGGGGCTGGTGGGATACGCAGTATTTT CASSLGLRGGWWDTQYF
TRBJ2-7 NA NA TRBV5-8 TGTGCCAGCAGCTTGGTTCGGGAAGCCTACGAGCAGTACTTC CASSLVREAYEQYF
TRBJ2-1 NA NA TRBV12-5 TGTGCTACTGGGACACTCTACAATGAGCAGTTCTTC CATGTLYNEQFF
TRBJ2-7 NA NA TRBV4-1 TGCGCCAGCAGCCAAGTACCGGGAGCCCCCTACGAGCAGTACTTC CASSQVPGAPYEQYF
TRBJ1-2 NA NA TRBV5-5 TGTGCCAGCAGCCGCCAGCCGACGGGACATCTCCACTATGGCTACACCTTC CASSRQPTGHLHYGYTF
TRBJ1-1 NA NA TRBV29-1 TGCAGCGTTGAAGAGGGGGGAGGGACTGAAGCTTTCTTT CSVEEGGGTEAFF
TRBJ2-3 NA NA TRBV19 TGTGCCAGTAGTATGAGGGAGAAGGATACGCAGTATTTT CASSMREKDTQYF
TRBJ2-2 NA NA TRBV5-4 TGTGCCAGCAGCTTGCCGGGAACCACCCCCACCGGGGAGCTGTTTTTT CASSLPGTTPTGELFF
TRBJ2-7 TRBD2 NA TRBV5-1 TGCGCCAGCAGCCTGGCGGGGGAGGCCTACGAGCAGTACTTC CASSLAGEAYEQYF
TRBJ1-1 TRBD1 NA TRBV6-5 TGTGCCAGCGGGGACAGGGGCACTGAAGCTTTCTTT CASGDRGTEAFF
TRBJ2-5 TRBD2 NA TRBV11-2 TGTGCCAGCAGCTCGGGGGGGCGGGGGCGTTGGGAGACCCAGTACTTC CASSSGGRGRWETQYF
TRBJ2-2 TRBD2 NA TRBV6-6 TGTGCCAGCAGTAGCGGGGACACCGGGGAGCTGTTTTTT CASSSGDTGELFF
TRBJ2-1 TRBD2 NA TRBV6-5 TGTGCCAGCAGTTACCGTCCAGCGGGGGGCAATGAGCAGTTCTTC CASSYRPAGGNEQFF